The rows below give T cell receptor beta chains drawn from one sample of a study of metastatic and nonmetastatic thyroid tumors. Through MiXCR, TCRdb re-clonotyped the PCR reads. The table shows approximately 15,000 clones, with roughly 12% occurring only once. The sequenced material came from blood. These receptors were obtained from a female donor with papillary thyroid cancer or a benign thyroid nodule (not recorded which). Some clones in this sample may be carry-over from other donors' samples. CDR3s include the opening cysteine and the closing phenylalanine or tryptophan. The D gene is left open where the match is weak. Only part of the rows carry a size: once, few, many, or a class if the clone is expanded.

TRBV27	TRBJ1-1	many	.	TGTGCCAGCAGTTTATCTGGCAACCGAAAGACTGAAGCTTTCTTT	CASSLSGNRKTEAFF
TRBV12-3/TRBV12-4	TRBJ1-3	medium-sized	.	TGTGCCAGCACGACACAACTCTCTGGAAACACCATATATTTT	CASTTQLSGNTIYF
TRBV18	TRBJ1-1	many	.	TGTGCCAGCTCACCACTGCAGGACGGTGAAGCTTTCTTT	CASSPLQDGEAFF
TRBV19	TRBJ2-1	.	TRBD2	TGTGCCAGTAGTTCCCGAGGGAATAGCGGGAGAACTGAGCAGTTCTTC	CASSSRGNSGRTEQFF
TRBV9	TRBJ1-2	once	.	TGTGCTAGCAGCGTAGAGCGGACTAACTATGGCTACACCTTC	CASSVERTNYGYTF
TRBV6-1	TRBJ2-4	once	.	TGTGCCAGCAGGGGATCCCGGGAAAACATTCAGTACTTC	CASRGSRENIQYF
TRBV6-2/TRBV6-3	TRBJ1-5	.	.	TGTGCCAGCAGTTACCGGTCACAAGCTAATCAGCCCCAGCATTTT	CASSYRSQANQPQHF
TRBV6-1	TRBJ1-5	many	.	TGTGCCAGCAGTGGACAGATCAATCAGCCCCAGCATTTT	CASSGQINQPQHF
TRBV6-2/TRBV6-3	TRBJ2-1	few	TRBD1	TGTGCCAGCAGATCCCTTACAGGGGGGAGAAACAATGAGCAGTTCTTC	CASRSLTGGRNNEQFF
TRBV2	TRBJ2-5	many	TRBD2	TGTGCCAGCAGTGAGACTAGCGGGGTTGGGGAGACCCAGTACTTC	CASSETSGVGETQYF
TRBV9	TRBJ2-3	.	.	TGTGCCAGCAGCTTTGGCGGCGGTCTGATCTCAGATACGCAGTATTTT	CASSFGGGLISDTQYF
TRBV5-1	TRBJ2-1	medium-sized	TRBD2	TGCGCCAGCAGCTTGGGGACTAGCATAGATGAGCAGTTCTTC	CASSLGTSIDEQFF
TRBV27	TRBJ1-2	many	TRBD1	TGTGCCAGCAAGCCGGGACAGGGGAACTATGGCTACACCTTC	CASKPGQGNYGYTF
TRBV5-1	TRBJ2-3	many	.	TGCGCCAGCAGCTTGGAGGGCCGAACCACAGATACGCAGTATTTT	CASSLEGRTTDTQYF
TRBV6-1	TRBJ1-2	medium-sized	TRBD1	TGTGCCAGCACCCAACAGGGGTTTCCCTATGGCTACACCTTC	CASTQQGFPYGYTF
TRBV20-1	TRBJ2-7	many	TRBD2	TGCAGTGCTAGAGATTCTAGCGGGGGCACCTACGAGCAGTACTTC	CSARDSSGGTYEQYF
TRBV12-5	TRBJ2-7	few	TRBD1	TGTGCTAGTGGTTTGGTACTCGGGACAGGGGGTCCGTGGTACGAGCAGTACTTC	CASGLVLGTGGPWYEQYF
TRBV7-3	TRBJ1-1	.	TRBD1	TGTGCCAGCAGCTCAGAGACAGGGCACACTGAAGCTCTCTTT	CASSSETGHTEALF
TRBV5-1	TRBJ1-1	many	TRBD1	TGCGCCAGTGGACAGGGGGTAGGGGACACTGAAGCTTTCTTT	CASGQGVGDTEAFF
TRBV12-3/TRBV12-4	TRBJ2-7	few	.	TGTGCCAGCAGGTGCTCTACCTACGAACAGTACTTC	CASRCSTYEQYF
TRBV4-2	TRBJ2-6	many	.	TGTGCCAGCAGCCCCAGCTCTGGGGCCAACGTCCTGACTTTC	CASSPSSGANVLTF
TRBV28	TRBJ1-5	few	TRBD1	TGTGCCAGCAGTTTGGCCTTGACAGGGGTTCAGCCCCAGCATTTT	CASSLALTGVQPQHF